This TCR beta chain was found in a study of T cell responses to AZD1222 COVID-19 vaccine. Some clones are missing from TCRdb's copy, which holds only in-frame ones; the method was immunoSEQ multiplex PCR. The sample includes about 88,000 clones, 90% of them seen just once. The TCR was taken from an adult who received the AZD1222 COVID-19 vaccine. The source material was peripheral blood, sampled 28 days after the second AZD1222 dose.

Here the CDR3 DNA reads TGTGCCAGCAGGTCCGCAGGGGGCTATGGAAACACCATATATTTT. Translating gives CASRSAGGYGNTIYF. The V and J genes are TRBV6-5 and TRBJ1-3; 8 bases map to TRBD1. The CDR3 extends over 15 amino acids. V was pared by 6 bases and J by 3 bases, with 7 bases of the junction left unmatched. Germline CDR1 MNHEY, CDR2 SVGAGI.